This T cell receptor (beta chain) originates from a study of blood T cells in healthy people across ages. Study information: Capture by template switching was about one barcoded beta molecule per two T cells. Study-level points and caveats: The authors considered diversity estimates from one million T cells to be underestimates. Lack of knowledge of donor CMV status possibly confounded expanded clonotype changes.

A second about 7 to 11 cycle PCR used barcoded and J-beta primers. TCRdb re-analysed the 5' RACE reads in MiXCR, keeping a single row per CDR3 protein. Of 1.5 million to 2 million distinct CDR3 sequences in the sample, under 30% were seen once. A remark on this clonotype: As yet, its antigen is unknown.

Each individual donor underwent a draw of about 9.9 milliliters of peripheral blood. This clonotype was sampled from a young woman in good health. Sequenced: blood.

The CDR3 coding sequence is TGTGCCACCGGGTCTAGTCGGGTATCCTACGAGCAGTACTTC. Translation gives CATGSSRVSYEQYF. This chain uses TRBV2 with TRBJ2-7; D unresolved. Germline assignment: CDR1 SNHLY and CDR2 FYNNEI. V lost 10 bases, J lost 1 base, and 17 bases lay in between. CDR3 size: 14 residues.